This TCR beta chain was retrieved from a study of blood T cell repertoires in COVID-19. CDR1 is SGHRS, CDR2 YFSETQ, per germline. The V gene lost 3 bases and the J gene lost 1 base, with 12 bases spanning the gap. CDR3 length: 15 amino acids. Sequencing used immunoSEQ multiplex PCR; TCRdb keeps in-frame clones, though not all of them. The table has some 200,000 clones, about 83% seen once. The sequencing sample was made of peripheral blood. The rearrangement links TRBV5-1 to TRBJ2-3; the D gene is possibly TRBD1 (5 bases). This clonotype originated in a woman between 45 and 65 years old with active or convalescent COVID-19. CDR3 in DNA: TGCGCCAGCAGCTCTACACAGGCCCGCACAGATACGCAGTATTTT. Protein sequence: CASSSTQARTDTQYF.